The sequence of this T cell receptor beta chain was determined in a study of early T cells in non-severe SARS-CoV-2 infection. Study background: Chains were unpaired, as sequencing was done on bulk RNA from unsorted whole blood.

This clonotype was counted between two and nine times. A read error is possible here, since a much larger clone lies one base away. Attachment of unique molecular identifiers was made to individual cDNA molecules. One entry per CDR3 protein, called by TCRdb with MiXCR from the 5' RACE reads. The repertoire has about 49,000 distinct CDR3 sequences, 5.5% to 6.5% of them found once; the top ten carry 2.8%. This CDR3 comprises 16 residues. Per germline, CDR1 SGHVS and CDR2 FNYEAQ. Sample: whole blood, taken at baseline. This sequence joins TRBV7-6 and TRBJ2-3, with TRBD2 matching 11 bases. This receptor was identified in an adult who was a healthcare worker with PCR-confirmed SARS-CoV-2 infection or an uninfected control (not recorded which). CDR3 region: CAISGGLAVTLDTQYF. The CDR3 region has the DNA TGTGCCATCAGCGGGGGACTAGCGGTCACACTAGATACGCAGTATTTT.